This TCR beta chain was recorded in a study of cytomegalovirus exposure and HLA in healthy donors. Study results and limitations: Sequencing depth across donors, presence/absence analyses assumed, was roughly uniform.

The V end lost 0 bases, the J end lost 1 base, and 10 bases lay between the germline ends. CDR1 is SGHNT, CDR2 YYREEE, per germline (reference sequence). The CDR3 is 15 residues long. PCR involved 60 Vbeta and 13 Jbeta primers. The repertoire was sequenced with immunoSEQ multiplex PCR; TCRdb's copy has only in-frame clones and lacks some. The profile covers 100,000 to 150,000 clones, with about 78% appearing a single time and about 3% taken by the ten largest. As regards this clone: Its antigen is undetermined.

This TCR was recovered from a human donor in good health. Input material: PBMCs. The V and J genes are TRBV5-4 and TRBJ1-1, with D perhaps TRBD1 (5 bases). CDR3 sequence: CASSLESRANTEAFF. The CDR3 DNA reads TGTGCCAGCAGCTTGGAGTCCAGGGCGAACACTGAAGCTTTCTTT.